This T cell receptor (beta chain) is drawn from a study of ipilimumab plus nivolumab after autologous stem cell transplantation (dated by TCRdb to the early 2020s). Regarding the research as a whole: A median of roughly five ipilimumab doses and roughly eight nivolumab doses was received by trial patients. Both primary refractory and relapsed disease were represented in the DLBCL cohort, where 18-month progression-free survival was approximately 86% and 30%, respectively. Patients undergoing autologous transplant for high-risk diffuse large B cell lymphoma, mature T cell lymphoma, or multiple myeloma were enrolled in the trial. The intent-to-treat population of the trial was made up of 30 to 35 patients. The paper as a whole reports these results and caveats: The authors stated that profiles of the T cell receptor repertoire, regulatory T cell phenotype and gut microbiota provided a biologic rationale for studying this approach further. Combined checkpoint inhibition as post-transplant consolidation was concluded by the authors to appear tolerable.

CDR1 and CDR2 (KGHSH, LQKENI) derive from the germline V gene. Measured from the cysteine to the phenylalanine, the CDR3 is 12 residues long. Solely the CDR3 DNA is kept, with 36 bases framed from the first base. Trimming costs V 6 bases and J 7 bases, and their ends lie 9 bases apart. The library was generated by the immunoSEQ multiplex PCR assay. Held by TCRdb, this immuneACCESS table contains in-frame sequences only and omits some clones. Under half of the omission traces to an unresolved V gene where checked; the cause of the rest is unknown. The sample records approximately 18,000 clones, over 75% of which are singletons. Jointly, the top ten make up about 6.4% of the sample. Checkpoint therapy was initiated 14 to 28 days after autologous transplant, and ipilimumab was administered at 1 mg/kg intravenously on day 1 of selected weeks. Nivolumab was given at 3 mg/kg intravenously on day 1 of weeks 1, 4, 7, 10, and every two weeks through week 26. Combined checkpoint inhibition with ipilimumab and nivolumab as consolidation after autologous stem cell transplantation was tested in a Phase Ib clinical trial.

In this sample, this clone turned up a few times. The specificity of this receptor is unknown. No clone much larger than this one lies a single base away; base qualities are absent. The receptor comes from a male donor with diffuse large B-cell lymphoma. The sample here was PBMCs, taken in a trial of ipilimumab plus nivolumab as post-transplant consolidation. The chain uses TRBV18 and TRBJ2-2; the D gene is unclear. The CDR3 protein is CASSSSYGELFF. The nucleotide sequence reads TGTGCCAGCTCGTCGTCATACGGGGAGCTGTTTTTT. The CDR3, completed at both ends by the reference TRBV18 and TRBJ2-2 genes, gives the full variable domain NAGVMQNPRHLVRRRGQEARLRCSPMKGHSHVYWYRQLPEEGLKFMVYLQKENIIDESGMPKERFSAEFPKEGPSILRIQQVVRGDSAAYFCASSSSYGELFFGEGSRLTVL.